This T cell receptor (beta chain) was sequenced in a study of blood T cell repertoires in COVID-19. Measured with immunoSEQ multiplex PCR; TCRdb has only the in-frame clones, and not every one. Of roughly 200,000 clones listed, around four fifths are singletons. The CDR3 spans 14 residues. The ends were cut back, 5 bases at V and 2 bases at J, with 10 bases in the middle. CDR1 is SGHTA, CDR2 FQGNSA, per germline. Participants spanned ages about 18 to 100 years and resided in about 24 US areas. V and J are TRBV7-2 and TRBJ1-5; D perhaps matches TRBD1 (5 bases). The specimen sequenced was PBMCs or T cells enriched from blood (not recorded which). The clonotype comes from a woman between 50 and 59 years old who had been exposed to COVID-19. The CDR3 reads CASSTGGGNQPQHF. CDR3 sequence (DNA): TGTGCCAGCAGCACCGGGGGAGGCAATCAGCCCCAGCATTTT.